This TCR beta chain stems from a study of T cells in Graves' hyperthyroidism and ophthalmopathy. Ophthalmopathy cases met thresholds of Clinical Activity Score at least 3, NOSPECS grade at least 4 and duration under 3 months. Study-wide results and limits: Blood also held most thyroid clonotypes expanded beyond 0.001.

Germline CDR1 is MDHEN and CDR2 is SYDVKM. The CDR3 runs 12 residues. V lost 7 bases and J 9 bases, leaving 13 bases between the germline ends. TCR beta CDR3 sequences were amplified from RNA transcripts. First-round RT-PCR of the TCR CDR3 relied on the HTBI primer set. TCRdb reanalysed the multiplex PCR reads using MiXCR and keeps one entry per CDR3 protein. The sample includes 300,000 to 450,000 distinct CDR3 sequences, about 14% seen only once; the top ten take about 19%. This clonotype appeared a few times. What it recognizes is unknown. Given a much more abundant clone one base away, this may be a read error.

The sequenced material came from blood. The receptor comes from a woman in her thirties with Graves' ophthalmopathy. V usage is TRBV28 and J usage is TRBJ1-5; D is ambiguous. The CDR3 reads CASKSLTRPQHF. CDR3 DNA sequence: TGTGCCAGCAAATCATTAACACGGCCCCAGCATTTT.